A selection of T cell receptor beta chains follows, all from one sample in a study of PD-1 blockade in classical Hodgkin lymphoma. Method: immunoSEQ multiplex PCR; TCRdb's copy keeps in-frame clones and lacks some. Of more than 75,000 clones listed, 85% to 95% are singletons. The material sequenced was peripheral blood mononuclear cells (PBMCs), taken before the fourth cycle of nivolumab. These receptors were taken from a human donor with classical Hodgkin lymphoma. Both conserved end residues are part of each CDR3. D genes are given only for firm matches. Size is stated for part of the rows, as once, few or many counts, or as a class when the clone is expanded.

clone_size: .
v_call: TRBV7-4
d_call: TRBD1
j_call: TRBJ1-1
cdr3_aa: CASSIRDLLQGASTEAFF
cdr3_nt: TGTGCCAGCAGCATCCGCGACCTCTTACAGGGGGCAAGCACTGAAGCTTTCTTT

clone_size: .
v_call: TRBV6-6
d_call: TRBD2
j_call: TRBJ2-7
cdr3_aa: CASSYLISGTDCEQYF
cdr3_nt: TGTGCCAGCAGTTACTTGATTAGCGGGACCGACTGCGAGCAGTACTTC

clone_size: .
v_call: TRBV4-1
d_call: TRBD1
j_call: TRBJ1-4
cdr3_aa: CASSQVRTGFEKLFF
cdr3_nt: TGCGCCAGCAGCCAAGTTCGGACAGGGTTTGAAAAACTGTTTTTT

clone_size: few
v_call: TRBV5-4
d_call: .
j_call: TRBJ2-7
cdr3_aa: CASYQGGRSTYEQYF
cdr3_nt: TGTGCCAGCTACCAAGGCGGACGGTCAACCTACGAGCAGTACTTC

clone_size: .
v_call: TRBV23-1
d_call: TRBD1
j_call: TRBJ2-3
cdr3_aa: CASSPGTGATDTQYF
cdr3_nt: TGCGCCAGCAGCCCCGGGACAGGGGCCACAGATACGCAGTATTTT

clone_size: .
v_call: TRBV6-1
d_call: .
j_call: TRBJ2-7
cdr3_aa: CASMILHEQYF
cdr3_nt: TGTGCCAGCATGATACTCCACGAGCAGTACTTC

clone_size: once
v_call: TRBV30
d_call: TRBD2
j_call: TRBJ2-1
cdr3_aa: CAWSETGLAGSPQFF
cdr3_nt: TGTGCCTGGAGTGAGACGGGACTAGCGGGGAGCCCGCAGTTCTTC

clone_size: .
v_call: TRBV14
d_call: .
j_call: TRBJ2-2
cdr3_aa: CASSQRVLNTGELFF
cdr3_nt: TGTGCCAGCAGCCAAAGGGTACTGAACACCGGGGAGCTGTTTTTT

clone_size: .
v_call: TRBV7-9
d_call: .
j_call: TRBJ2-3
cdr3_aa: CASSLELSPDTQYF
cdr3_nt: TGTGCCAGCAGCTTAGAGTTAAGTCCAGATACGCAGTATTTT

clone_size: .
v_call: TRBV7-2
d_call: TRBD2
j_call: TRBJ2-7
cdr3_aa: CASSPGLAIGYEQYF
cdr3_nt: TGTGCCAGCAGCCCGGGACTAGCGATCGGGTACGAGCAGTACTTC

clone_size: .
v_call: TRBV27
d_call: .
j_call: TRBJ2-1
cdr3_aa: CASSSHKTGLNEQFF
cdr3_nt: TGTGCCAGCAGTTCTCATAAGACAGGCCTCAATGAGCAGTTCTTC

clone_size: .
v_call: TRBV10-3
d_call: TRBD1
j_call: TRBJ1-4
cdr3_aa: CAISPDRATNEKLFF
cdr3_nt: TGTGCCATCAGTCCAGACAGGGCAACTAATGAAAAACTGTTTTTT

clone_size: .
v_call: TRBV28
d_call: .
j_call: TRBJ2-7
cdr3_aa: CASGEEQYF
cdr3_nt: TGTGCCAGCGGTGAGGAGCAGTACTTC

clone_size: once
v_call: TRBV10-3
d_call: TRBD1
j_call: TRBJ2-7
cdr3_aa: CAIKYGTGLYEQYF
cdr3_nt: TGTGCCATCAAATACGGGACAGGGCTCTACGAGCAGTACTTC

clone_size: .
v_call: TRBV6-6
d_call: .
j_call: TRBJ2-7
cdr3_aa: CASRAGDTYSYEQYF
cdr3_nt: TGTGCCAGCAGAGCCGGGGACACCTACTCCTACGAGCAGTACTTC

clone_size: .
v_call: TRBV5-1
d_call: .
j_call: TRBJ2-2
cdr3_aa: CASSWDLSNTGELFF
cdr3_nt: TGCGCCAGCAGCTGGGACCTCTCAAACACCGGGGAGCTGTTTTTT

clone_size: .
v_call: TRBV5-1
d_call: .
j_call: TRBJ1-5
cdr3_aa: CASSFAAGSQPQHF
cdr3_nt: TGCGCCAGCAGCTTCGCTGCGGGTAGTCAGCCCCAGCATTTT

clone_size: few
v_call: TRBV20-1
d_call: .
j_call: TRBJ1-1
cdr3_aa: CSSLGLEAFF
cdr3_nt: TGCAGCTCCCTTGGACTGGAAGCTTTCTTT

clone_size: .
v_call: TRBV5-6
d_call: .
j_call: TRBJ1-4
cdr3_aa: CASSFGGSGEKLFF
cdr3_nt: TGTGCCAGCAGCTTTGGGGGCTCGGGTGAAAAACTGTTTTTT

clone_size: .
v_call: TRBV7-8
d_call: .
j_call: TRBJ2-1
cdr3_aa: CASSLGWGSEQFF
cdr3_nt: TGTGCCAGCAGCTTAGGGTGGGGGAGCGAGCAGTTCTTC

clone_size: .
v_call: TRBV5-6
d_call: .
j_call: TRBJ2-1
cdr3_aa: CASSLVMEQFF
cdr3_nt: TGTGCCAGCAGCCTGGTTATGGAGCAGTTCTTC

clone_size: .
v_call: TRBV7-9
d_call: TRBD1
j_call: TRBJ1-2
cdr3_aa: CASSSTLQGAYGYTF
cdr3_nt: TGTGCCAGCAGCTCAACTCTACAGGGGGCCTATGGCTACACCTTC

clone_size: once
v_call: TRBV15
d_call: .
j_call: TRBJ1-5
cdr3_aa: CATSRRGQFGPQHF
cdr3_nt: TGTGCCACCAGCAGGAGGGGACAATTCGGGCCCCAGCATTTT

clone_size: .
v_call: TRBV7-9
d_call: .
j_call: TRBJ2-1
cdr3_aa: CASSSVRDSYNEQFF
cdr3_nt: TGTGCCAGCAGCTCGGTAAGGGACTCGTACAATGAGCAGTTCTTC

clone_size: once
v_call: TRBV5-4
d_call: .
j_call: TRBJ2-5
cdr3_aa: CASSRRAGEETQYF
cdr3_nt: TGTGCCAGCAGCCGACGGGCTGGCGAAGAGACCCAGTACTTC

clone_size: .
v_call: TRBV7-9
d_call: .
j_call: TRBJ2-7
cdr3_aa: CASSFTSLSYEQYF
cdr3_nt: TGTGCCAGCAGCTTTACTAGCTTATCCTACGAGCAGTACTTC

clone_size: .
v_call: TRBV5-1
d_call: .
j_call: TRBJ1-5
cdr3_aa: CASSLEGTRNQPQHF
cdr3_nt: TGCGCCAGCAGCTTGGAGGGGACTCGAAATCAGCCCCAGCATTTT

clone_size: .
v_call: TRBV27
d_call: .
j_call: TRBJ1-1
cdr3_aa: CASSLSGDTEAFF
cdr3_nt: TGTGCCAGCAGTTTATCAGGAGACACTGAAGCTTTCTTT

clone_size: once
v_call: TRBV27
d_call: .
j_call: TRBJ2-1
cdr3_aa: CASSLVRGSEQFF
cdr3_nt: TGTGCCAGCAGTTTAGTCAGGGGCAGTGAGCAGTTCTTC

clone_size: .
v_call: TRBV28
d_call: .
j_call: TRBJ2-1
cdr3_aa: CASSVTQGGRYNEQFF
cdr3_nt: TGTGCCAGCAGCGTAACCCAGGGGGGGCGATACAATGAGCAGTTCTTC

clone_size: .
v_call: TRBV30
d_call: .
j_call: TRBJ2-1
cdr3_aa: CAWSVRRGTNSGRFF
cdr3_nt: TGTGCCTGGAGTGTACGGCGAGGGACCAACTCTGGTCGGTTCTTC

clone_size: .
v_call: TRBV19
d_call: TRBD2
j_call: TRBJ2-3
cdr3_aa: CASSIQRGTTDTQYF
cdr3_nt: TGTGCCAGTAGTATCCAGCGGGGTACCACAGATACGCAGTATTTT

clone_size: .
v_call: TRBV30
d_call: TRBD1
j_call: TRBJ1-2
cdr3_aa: CAWSARRTGHYGYTF
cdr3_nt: TGTGCCTGGAGTGCCCGACGGACAGGGCACTATGGCTACACCTTC

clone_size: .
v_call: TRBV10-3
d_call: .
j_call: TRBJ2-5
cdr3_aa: CAISGDQETQYF
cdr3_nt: TGTGCCATCAGCGGGGACCAAGAGACCCAGTACTTC

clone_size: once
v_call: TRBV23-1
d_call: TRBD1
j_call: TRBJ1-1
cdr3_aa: CASSQVILTGVTEAFF
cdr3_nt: TGCGCCAGCAGTCAAGTGATTCTGACAGGGGTTACTGAAGCTTTCTTT